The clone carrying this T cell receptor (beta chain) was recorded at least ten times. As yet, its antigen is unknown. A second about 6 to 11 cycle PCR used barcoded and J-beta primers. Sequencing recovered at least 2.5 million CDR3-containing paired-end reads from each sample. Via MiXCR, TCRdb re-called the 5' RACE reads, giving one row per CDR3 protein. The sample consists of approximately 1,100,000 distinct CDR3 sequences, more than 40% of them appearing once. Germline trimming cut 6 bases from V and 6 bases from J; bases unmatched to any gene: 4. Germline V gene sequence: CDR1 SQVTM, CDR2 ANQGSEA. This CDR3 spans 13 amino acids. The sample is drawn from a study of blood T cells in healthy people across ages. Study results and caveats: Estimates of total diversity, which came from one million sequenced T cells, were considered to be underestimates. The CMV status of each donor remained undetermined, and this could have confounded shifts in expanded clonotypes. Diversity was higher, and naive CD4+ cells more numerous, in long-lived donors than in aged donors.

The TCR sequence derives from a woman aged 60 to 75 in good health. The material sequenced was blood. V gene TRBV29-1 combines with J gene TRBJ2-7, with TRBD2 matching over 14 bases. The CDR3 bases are TGCAGCGTGGGACTAGCGGGAGAGGGCGAGCAGTACTTC. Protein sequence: CSVGLAGEGEQYF.